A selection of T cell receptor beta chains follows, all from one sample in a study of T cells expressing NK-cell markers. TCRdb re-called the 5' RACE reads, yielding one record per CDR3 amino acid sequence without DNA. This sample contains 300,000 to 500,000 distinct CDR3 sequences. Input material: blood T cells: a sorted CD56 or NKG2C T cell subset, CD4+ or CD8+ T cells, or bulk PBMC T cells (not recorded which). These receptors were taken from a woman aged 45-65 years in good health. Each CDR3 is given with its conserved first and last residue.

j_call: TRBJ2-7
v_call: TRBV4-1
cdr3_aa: CASSLGISGGYEQYF

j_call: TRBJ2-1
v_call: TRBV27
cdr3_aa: CASSLAASKYNEQFF

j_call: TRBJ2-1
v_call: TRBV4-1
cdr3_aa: CASSQAAKSSYNEQFF

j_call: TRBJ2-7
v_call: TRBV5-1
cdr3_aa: CASSSPGLAVQYF

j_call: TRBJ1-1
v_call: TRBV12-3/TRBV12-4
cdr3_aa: CASSFGGRGNTEAFF

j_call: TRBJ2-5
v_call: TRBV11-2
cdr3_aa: CASSLVGLGETQYF

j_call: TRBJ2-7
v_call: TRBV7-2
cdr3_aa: CASSLGEQGFVYEQYF

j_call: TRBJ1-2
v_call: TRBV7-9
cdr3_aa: CASSLATVFYGYTF

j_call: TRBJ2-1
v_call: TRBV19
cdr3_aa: CASSGALAGVEQFF

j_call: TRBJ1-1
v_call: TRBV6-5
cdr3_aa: CASREGPGGEAFF

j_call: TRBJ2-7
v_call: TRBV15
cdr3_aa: CATSARRGSYEQYF

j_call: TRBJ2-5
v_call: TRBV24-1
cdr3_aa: CATSDPPGGEETQYF

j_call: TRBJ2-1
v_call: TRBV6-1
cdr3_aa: CASSVTTLAGLFF

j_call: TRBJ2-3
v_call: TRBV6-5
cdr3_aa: CASSNQGSDTQYF

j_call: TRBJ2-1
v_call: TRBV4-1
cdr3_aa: CASSQALDPYNEQFF

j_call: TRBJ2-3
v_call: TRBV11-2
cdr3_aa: CASSSIHRDERRHTQYF

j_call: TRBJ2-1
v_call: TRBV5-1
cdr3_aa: CASSYVPVNEQFF

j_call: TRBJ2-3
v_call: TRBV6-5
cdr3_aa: CASRARTALNTDTQYF

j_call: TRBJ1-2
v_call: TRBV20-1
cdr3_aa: CSGIAAGALGYGYTF

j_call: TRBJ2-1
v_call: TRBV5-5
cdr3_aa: CASSLVGLVGEQFF

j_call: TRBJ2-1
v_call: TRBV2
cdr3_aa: CASSERASGRYNEQFF

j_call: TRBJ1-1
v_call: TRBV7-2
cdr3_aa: CASIRPGTDVNTEAFF

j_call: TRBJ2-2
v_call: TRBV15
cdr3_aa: CATSRPGLAKTGELFF

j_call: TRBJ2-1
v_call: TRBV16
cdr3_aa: CASSQLRGNEQFF

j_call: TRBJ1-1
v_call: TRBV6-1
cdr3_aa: CASSEWVSGTEAFF

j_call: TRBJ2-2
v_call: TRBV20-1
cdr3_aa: CSANYGTRNTGELFF

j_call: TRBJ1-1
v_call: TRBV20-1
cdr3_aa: CSARDFDRGGTEAFF

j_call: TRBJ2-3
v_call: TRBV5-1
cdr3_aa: CASSLRGLATDTQYF

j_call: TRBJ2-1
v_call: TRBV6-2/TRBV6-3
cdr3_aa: CASTLEGEQFF

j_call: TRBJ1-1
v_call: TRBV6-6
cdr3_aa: CASSPTGGTEAFF

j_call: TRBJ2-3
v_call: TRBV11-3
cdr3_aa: CASSSPPSSGSPSRDTQYF

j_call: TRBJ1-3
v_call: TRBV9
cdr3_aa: CASSVRDRVSGNTIYF

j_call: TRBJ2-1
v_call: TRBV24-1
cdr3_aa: CATSGRRNEQFF

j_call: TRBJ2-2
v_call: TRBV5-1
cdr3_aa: CASGTSGSTGELFF

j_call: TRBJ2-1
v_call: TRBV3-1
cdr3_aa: CASSQAPALAGYHNEQFF

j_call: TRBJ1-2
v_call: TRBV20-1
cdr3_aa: CSARIPGQVSGYTF

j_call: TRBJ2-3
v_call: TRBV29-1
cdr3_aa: CSARTRTDTQYF

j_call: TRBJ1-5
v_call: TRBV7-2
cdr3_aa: CASSLAWDQPQHF

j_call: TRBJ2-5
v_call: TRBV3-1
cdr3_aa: CASSQGGLGKVETQYF

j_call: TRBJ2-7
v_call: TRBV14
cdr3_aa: CASSPRLATTYEQYF

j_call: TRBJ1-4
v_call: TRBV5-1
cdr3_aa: CASSLVPGAGEKLFF

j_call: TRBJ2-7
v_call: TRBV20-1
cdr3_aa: CSARTSGNTYEQYF

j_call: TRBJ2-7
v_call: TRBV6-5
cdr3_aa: CASSRQGYSYEQYF

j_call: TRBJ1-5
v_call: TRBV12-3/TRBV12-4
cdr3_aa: CASRLGSSGNQPQHF

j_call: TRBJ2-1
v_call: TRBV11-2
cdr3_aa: CASTFGTGVVNEQFF

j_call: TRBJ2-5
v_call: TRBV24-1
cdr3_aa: CATSDVAGFDQETQYF

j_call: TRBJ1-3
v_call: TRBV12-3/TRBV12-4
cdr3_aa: CASSPGDGSGNTIYF

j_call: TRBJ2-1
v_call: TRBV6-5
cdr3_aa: CASRSLAGYEQFF

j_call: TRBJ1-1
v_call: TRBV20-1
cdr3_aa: CSARLGGVTEAFF

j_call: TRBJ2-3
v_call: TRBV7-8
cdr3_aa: CASSLLWTMAADTQYF

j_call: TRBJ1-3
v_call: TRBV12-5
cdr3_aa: CASGPGGGYSGNTIYF

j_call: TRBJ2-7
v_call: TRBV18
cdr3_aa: CASSPNSGSLYEQYF

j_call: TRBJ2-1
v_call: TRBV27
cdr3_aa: CASSLGVGLGGEQFF

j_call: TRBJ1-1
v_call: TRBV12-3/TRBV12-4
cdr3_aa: CASSLETYTEAFF

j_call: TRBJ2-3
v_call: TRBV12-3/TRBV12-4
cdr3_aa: CASSLKGGRTDTQYF

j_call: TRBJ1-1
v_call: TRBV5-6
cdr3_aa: CASSLAGQGLLNTEAFF

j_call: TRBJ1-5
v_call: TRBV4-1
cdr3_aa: CASSQTDQPQHF